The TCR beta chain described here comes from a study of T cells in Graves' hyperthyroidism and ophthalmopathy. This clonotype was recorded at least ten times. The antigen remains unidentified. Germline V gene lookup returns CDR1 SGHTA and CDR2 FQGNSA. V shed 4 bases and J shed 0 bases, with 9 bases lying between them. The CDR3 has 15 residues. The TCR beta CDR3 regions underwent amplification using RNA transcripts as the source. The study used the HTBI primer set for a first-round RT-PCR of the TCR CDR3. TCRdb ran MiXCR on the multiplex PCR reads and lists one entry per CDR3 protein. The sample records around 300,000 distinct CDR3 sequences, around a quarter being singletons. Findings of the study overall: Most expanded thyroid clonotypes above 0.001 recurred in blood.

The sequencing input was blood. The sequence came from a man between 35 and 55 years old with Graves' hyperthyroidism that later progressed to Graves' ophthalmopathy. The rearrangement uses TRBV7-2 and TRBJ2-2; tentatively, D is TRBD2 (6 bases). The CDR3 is CASSSGTSNTGELFF. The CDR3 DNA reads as TGTGCCAGCAGCTCCGGGACTTCGAACACCGGGGAGCTGTTTTTT.